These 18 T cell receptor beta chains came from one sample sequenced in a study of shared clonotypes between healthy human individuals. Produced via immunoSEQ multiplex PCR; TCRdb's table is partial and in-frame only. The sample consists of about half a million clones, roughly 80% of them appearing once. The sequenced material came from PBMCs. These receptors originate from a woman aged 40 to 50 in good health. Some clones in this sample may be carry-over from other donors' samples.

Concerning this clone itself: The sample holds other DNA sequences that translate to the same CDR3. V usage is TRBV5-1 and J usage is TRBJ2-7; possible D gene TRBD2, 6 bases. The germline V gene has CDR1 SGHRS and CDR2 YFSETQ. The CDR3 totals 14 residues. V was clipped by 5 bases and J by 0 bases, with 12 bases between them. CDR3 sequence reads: CASSPGLSSYEQYF. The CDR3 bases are TGCGCCAGCAGTCCGGGACTCAGCTCCTACGAGCAGTACTTC.

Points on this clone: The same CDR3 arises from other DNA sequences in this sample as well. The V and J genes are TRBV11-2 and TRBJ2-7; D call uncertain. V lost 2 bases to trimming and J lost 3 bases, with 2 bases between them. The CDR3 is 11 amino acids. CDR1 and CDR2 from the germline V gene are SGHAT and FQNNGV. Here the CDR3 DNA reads TGTGCCAGCAGCTTATACTACGAGCAGTACTTC. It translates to CASSLYYEQYF.

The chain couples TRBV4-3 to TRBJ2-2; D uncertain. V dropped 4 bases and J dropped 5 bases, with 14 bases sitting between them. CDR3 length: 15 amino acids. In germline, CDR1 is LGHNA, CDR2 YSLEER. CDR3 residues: CASSPPIDGTGELFF. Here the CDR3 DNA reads TGCGCCAGCAGCCCCCCGATTGACGGGACCGGGGAGCTGTTTTTT.

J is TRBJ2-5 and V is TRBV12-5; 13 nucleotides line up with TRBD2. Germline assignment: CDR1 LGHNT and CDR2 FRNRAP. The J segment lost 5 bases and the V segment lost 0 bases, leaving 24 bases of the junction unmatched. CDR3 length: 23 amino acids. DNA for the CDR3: TGTGCTAGTGGTTTGGTACGACGTCCTGGCCCCGGGGGACTAGCGGGATCGAGGGAGACCCAGTACTTC. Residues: CASGLVRRPGPGGLAGSRETQYF.

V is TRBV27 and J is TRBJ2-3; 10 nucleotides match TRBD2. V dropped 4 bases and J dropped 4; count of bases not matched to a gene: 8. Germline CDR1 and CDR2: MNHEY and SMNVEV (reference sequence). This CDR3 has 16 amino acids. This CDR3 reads CASSYWSSGSPDTQYF. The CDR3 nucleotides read TGTGCCAGCAGTTATTGGTCTAGCGGGAGTCCAGATACGCAGTATTTT.

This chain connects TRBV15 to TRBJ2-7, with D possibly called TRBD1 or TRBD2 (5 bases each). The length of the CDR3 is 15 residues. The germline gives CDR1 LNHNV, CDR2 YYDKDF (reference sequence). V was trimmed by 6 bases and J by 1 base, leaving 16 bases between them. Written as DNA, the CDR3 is TGTGCCACCAGTCGGGACCAAGTGAGGTCCTACGAGCAGTACTTC. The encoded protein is CATSRDQVRSYEQYF.

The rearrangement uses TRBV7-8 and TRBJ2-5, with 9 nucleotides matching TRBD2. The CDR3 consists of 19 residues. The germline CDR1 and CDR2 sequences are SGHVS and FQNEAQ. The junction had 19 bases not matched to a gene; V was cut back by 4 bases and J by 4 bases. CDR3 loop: CASSSLPTLAGWKGETQYF. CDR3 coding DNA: TGTGCCAGCAGCTCCCTACCGACTCTAGCGGGATGGAAGGGAGAGACCCAGTACTTC.

This chain's CDR3 is CASTAKTGETEAFF. The CDR3 DNA is TGCGCCAGTACTGCCAAAACAGGAGAAACTGAAGCTTTCTTT. This rearrangement joins TRBV5-1 to TRBJ1-1; TRBD1 is a possible D gene (5 bases). Looked up from germline, CDR1 is SGHRS and CDR2 is YFSETQ. The CDR3 loop spans 14 amino acids. With 8 bases removed from V and 5 bases from J, the gap between germline ends came to 19 bases.

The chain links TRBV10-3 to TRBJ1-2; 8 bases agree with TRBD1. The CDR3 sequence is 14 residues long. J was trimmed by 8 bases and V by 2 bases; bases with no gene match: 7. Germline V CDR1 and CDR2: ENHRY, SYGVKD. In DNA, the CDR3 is TGTGCCATCAGTGAGGCCGGGACAGGTGGCGGCTACACCTTC. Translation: CAISEAGTGGGYTF.

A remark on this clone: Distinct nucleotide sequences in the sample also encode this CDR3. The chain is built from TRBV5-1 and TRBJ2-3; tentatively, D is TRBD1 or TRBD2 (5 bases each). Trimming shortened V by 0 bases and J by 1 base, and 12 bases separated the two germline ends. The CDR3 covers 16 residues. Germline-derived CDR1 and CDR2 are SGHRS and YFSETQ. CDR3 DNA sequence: TGCGCCAGCAGCTTGGGAGGGCGAGGGGGCACAGATACGCAGTATTTT. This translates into CASSLGGRGGTDTQYF.

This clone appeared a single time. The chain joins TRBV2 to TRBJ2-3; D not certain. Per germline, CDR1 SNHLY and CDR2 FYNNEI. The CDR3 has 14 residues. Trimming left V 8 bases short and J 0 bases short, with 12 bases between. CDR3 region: CASAPAQSTDTQYF. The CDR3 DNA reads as TGTGCCAGCGCCCCCGCGCAGAGCACAGATACGCAGTATTTT.

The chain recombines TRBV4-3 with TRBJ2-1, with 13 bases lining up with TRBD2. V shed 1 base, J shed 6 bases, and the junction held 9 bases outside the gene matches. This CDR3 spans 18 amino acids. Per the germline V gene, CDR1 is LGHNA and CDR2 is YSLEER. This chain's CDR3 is CASSQGGTSGTAGNEQFF. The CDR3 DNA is TGCGCCAGCAGCCAAGGAGGGACTAGCGGGACCGCCGGCAATGAGCAGTTCTTC.

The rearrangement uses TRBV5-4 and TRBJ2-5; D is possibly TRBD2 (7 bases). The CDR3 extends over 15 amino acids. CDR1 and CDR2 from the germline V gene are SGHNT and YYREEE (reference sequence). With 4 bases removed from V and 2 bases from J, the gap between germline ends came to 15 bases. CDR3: CASSLGGAGQETQYF. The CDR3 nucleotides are TGTGCCAGCAGCCTTGGGGGGGCAGGACAAGAGACCCAGTACTTC.

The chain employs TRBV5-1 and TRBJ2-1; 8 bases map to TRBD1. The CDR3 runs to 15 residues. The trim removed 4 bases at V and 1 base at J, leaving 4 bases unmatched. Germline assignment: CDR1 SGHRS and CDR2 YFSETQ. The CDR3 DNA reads TGCGCCAGCAGCCTACAGGGGGATTCCTACAATGAGCAGTTCTTC. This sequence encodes CASSLQGDSYNEQFF.

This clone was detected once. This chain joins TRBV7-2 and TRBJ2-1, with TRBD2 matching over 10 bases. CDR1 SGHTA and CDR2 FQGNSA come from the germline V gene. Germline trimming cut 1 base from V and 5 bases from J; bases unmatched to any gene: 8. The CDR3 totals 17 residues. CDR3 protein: CASSLVASGRGNNEQFF. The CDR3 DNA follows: TGTGCCAGCAGCTTAGTTGCTAGCGGGAGAGGGAACAATGAGCAGTTCTTC.

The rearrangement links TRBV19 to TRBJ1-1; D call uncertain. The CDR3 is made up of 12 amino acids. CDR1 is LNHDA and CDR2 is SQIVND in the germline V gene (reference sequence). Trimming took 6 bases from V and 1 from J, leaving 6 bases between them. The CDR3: CASSEGNTEAFF. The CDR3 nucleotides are TGTGCCAGTAGCGAGGGGAACACTGAAGCTTTCTTT.

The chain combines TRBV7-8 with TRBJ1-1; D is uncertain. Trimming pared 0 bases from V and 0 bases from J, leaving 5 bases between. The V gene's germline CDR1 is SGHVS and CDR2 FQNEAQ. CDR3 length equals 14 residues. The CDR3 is CASSLARVNTEAFF. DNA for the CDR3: TGTGCCAGCAGCTTAGCGAGAGTGAACACTGAAGCTTTCTTT.

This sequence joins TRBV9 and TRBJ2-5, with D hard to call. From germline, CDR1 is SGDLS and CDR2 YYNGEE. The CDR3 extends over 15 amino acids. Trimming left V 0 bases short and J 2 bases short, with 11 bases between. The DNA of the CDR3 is TGTGCCAGCAGCGTAGCTGGGTCAGTACAAGAGACCCAGTACTTC. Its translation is CASSVAGSVQETQYF.